The 28 T cell receptor beta chains reported below all come from one sample, sequenced in a study of T cell repertoires in ileal Crohn's disease (dated by TCRdb to between 2019 and 2020). Preparation of the library involved the immunoSEQ multiplex PCR assay. TCRdb took over this immuneACCESS table, retaining in-frame rearrangements with V and J assigned. Such tables are incomplete; in checked studies, under half of the missing clones stem from an unresolved V gene, and the remainder is unexplained. A total of 15,000 to 20,000 clones appear in this sample, under 95% of them only once. The top ten clones comprise around 3.7% of the sample. The sample taken for sequencing was ileal tissue. The receptors were sampled from an adult with Crohn's disease.

The V gene is TRBV5-1, the J gene TRBJ1-4, with D possibly TRBD1 on 6 matching bases. V was pared by 1 base and J by 5 bases, with 12 bases between. The germline gives CDR1 SGHRS, CDR2 YFSETQ. The CDR3 is 15 residues long. The CDR3 DNA reads as TGCGCCAGCAGCTTGAACAGGGTCCCCAATGAAAAACTGTTTTTT. It encodes CASSLNRVPNEKLFF.

The chain links TRBV9 to TRBJ1-6, with D tentatively TRBD1 (5 bases). V gave up 1 base and J gave up 13 bases, with 9 bases separating them. The CDR3 loop spans 12 amino acids. Germline V gene data show CDR1 as SGDLS and CDR2 as YYNGEE. CDR3 sequence: CASSVLGGPLHF. The CDR3 DNA reads TGTGCCAGCAGCGTACTTGGGGGGCCCCTCCACTTT. The whole variable domain, remainder taken from reference TRBV9 and TRBJ1-6, is DSGVTQTPKHLITATGQRVTLRCSPRSGDLSVYWYQQSLDQGLQFLIQYYNGEERAKGNILERFSAQQFPDLHSELNLSSLELGDSALYFCASSVLGGPLHFGNGTRLTVT.

The chain carries TRBV6-4 and TRBJ2-2, with D maybe TRBD2 (6 bases). Trimming removed 5 bases at V and 1 base at J, with 11 bases between. This CDR3 region has 15 residues. Germline V lookup: CDR1 MRHNA, CDR2 SNTAGT. The CDR3 protein is CASSPLGGNTGELFF. CDR3 in DNA: TGTGCCAGCAGTCCACTGGGGGGGAACACCGGGGAGCTGTTTTTT.

CDR3 region: CASRLEVGRGDETQYF. The CDR3 nucleotides are TGTGCAAGTCGCTTAGAAGTCGGGCGGGGGGATGAGACCCAGTACTTC. The chain uses TRBV12-2 and TRBJ2-5; TRBD2 was called by the table and not checked on the DNA. TRBV12-2 is assigned pseudogene status. The CDR3 has 16 amino acids.

The chain is built from TRBV5-4 and TRBJ2-3; 10 nucleotides line up with TRBD1. CDR1 and CDR2 from the germline V gene are SGHNT and YYREEE (reference sequence). J lost 1 base, V lost 4 bases, and 12 bases had no gene match. The CDR3 covers 18 residues. The CDR3 nucleotides read TGTGCCAGCAGCCCGAGCGCGGGACAGGGGAGGGGCACAGATACGCAGTATTTT. As protein: CASSPSAGQGRGTDTQYF.

This clone was observed a single time. The chain joins TRBV19 to TRBJ1-4; 7 bases match TRBD1. This CDR3 is 14 amino acids long. With V trimmed by 5 bases and J by 8 bases, 8 bases remained unmatched. Germline lookup yields CDR1 LNHDA and CDR2 SQIVND (reference sequence). CDR3 sequence reads: CASSPGGSREKLFF. Written as DNA, the CDR3 is TGTGCCAGTAGTCCAGGGGGGAGTCGAGAAAAACTGTTTTTT. Combining the CDR3 with reference TRBV19 and TRBJ1-4 gives the whole variable domain DGGITQSPKYLFRKEGQNVTLSCEQNLNHDAMYWYRQDPGQGLRLIYYSQIVNDFQKGDIAEGYSVSREKKESFPLTVTSAQKNPTAFYLCASSPGGSREKLFFGSGTQLSVL.

The chain uses TRBV11-3 and TRBJ2-1; 8 nucleotides line up with TRBD2. V trimming: 1 base; J trimming: 8 bases; junction bases outside the gene matches: 7. The V gene's germline CDR1 is SGHNT and CDR2 YENEEA. The CDR3 consists of 15 residues. The CDR3 DNA is TGTGCCAGCAGCTTAGTTGCGGGGGGAGTGGATGAGCAGTTCTTC. Its protein is CASSLVAGGVDEQFF.

The V call is TRBV6-5, the J call TRBJ2-5; tentatively, D is TRBD1 (6 bases). Trimming removed 6 bases at V and 3 bases at J, with 17 bases between. This CDR3 has 15 amino acids. Germline V lookup: CDR1 MNHEY, CDR2 SVGAGI. CDR3 region: CASRTGTRGEETQYF. DNA for the CDR3: TGTGCCAGCAGGACCGGGACAAGGGGAGAAGAGACCCAGTACTTC.

This clone was recorded once. V usage is TRBV7-9 and J usage is TRBJ1-1, with D tentatively TRBD1 (5 bases). Trimming cost V 5 bases and J 5 bases, with 15 bases left between them. The CDR3 sequence is 14 residues long. Germline CDR1 reads SEHNR; CDR2 reads FQNEAQ (reference sequence). The CDR3: CASSPGGRWTEAFF. In DNA, the CDR3 is TGTGCCAGCAGCCCCGGGGGGAGGTGGACTGAAGCTTTCTTT.

The CDR3 region is CASSRGGRAEQFF. In DNA, the CDR3 is TGTGCCAGCAGCAGAGGAGGGCGGGCTGAGCAGTTCTTC. The chain joins TRBV11-3 to TRBJ2-1, with D perhaps matching TRBD2 (6 bases). Germline V CDR1 and CDR2: SGHNT, YENEEA. The V gene lost 5 bases and the J gene lost 9 bases, with 14 bases spanning the gap. The CDR3 is 13 residues long.

The V call is TRBV4-2, the J call TRBJ1-2, with 7 bases lining up with TRBD1. This CDR3 region has 14 residues. From germline, CDR1 is LGHNA and CDR2 YNFKEQ. The V and J ends lost 1 base and 4 bases, in that order; junction bases with no gene match: 3. CDR3 in amino acids: CASSQGQGPYGYTF. For the CDR3, the DNA is TGTGCCAGCAGCCAAGGACAGGGCCCCTATGGCTACACCTTC.

The chain couples TRBV10-3 to TRBJ2-2, with 8 positions matching TRBD1. The CDR3 has 15 residues. In germline, CDR1 is ENHRY, CDR2 SYGVKD. Trimming removed 3 bases from V and 5 bases from J; junction bases left unmatched: 5. In DNA form, the CDR3 reads TGTGCCATCAGTGATTCAGACAGGGGAACCGGGGAGCTGTTTTTT. It encodes CAISDSDRGTGELFF.

The chain has TRBV10-3 and TRBJ2-1; a possible D gene is TRBD1 (7 bases). The V end lost 6 bases, the J end lost 7 bases, and 22 bases lay between the germline ends. The germline V gene encodes CDR1 ENHRY and CDR2 SYGVKD. CDR3 length: 16 residues. The CDR3 spells CAIRGDPAGGKNEQFF. The CDR3 coding sequence is TGTGCCATCAGAGGAGACCCGGCAGGGGGGAAGAATGAGCAGTTCTTC.

The sample holds one count of this clone. The rearrangement links TRBV5-6 to TRBJ2-7; 8 nucleotides agree with TRBD1. Trimming took 0 bases from V and 5 from J; bases not matched to a gene: 1. Germline-derived CDR1 and CDR2 are SGHDT and YYEEEE. CDR3 length: 13 amino acids. CDR3 DNA: TGTGCCAGCAGCTTGGCAGGGGGCGACGAGCAGTACTTC. It specifies CASSLAGGDEQYF.

The chain couples TRBV4-3 to TRBJ1-1; perhaps TRBD1 as D (6 bases). Trimming left V 4 bases short and J 4 bases short, with 10 bases between. This CDR3 spans 13 amino acids. Germline V gives CDR1 LGHNA, CDR2 YSLEER. The CDR3 sequence: CASSPTGGTEAFF. The CDR3 DNA reads as TGCGCCAGCAGCCCGACAGGAGGCACTGAAGCTTTCTTT.

In its sample, this clone was seen once. The rearrangement joins TRBV7-2 to TRBJ2-5; 9 bases are a match to TRBD1. From germline, CDR1 is SGHTA and CDR2 FQGNSA. The V and J ends lost 2 bases and 0 bases, in that order; junction bases with no gene match: 4. The CDR3 totals 16 residues. The chain's CDR3 is CASSLRTGAYQETQYF. DNA of the CDR3: TGTGCCAGCAGCTTACGGACAGGGGCATACCAAGAGACCCAGTACTTC.

The V and J genes are TRBV11-1 and TRBJ1-2, with 11 positions matching TRBD1. Germline trimming cut 5 bases from V and 6 bases from J; bases unmatched to any gene: 8. The CDR3 has 15 amino acids. Germline lookup yields CDR1 SGHAT and CDR2 FQDESV (reference sequence). The CDR3 sequence is CASSPTRTGGDGYTF. CDR3 nucleotides: TGTGCCAGCAGCCCAACGCGGACAGGGGGCGATGGCTACACCTTC.

The chain uses TRBV10-3 and TRBJ1-2; 7 bases match TRBD1. CDR1 and CDR2 (germline): ENHRY, SYGVKD. Germline trimming cut 2 bases from V and 8 bases from J; bases unmatched to any gene: 8. The CDR3 runs 14 residues. CDR3 loop: CAISEERQGDGYTF. Here the CDR3 DNA reads TGTGCCATCAGTGAGGAAAGACAGGGAGACGGCTACACCTTC.

The chain joins TRBV5-1 to TRBJ2-6; TRBD1 aligns across 9 bases. Unmatched junction bases numbered 5, after V lost 4 bases and J lost 0 bases. Germline CDR1 is SGHRS and CDR2 is YFSETQ. The CDR3 is made up of 17 amino acids. DNA for the CDR3: TGCGCCAGCAGCACGGGGACAGGGTACTCTGGGGCCAACGTCCTGACTTTC. Its translation is CASSTGTGYSGANVLTF.

This clone has more than one count but fewer than ten. This chain uses TRBV29-1 with TRBJ1-1; a weak D match, TRBD1 (6 bases). V dropped 5 bases and J dropped 11 bases, with 18 bases sitting between them. This CDR3 is built from 12 residues. The germline CDR1 and CDR2 sequences are SQVTM and ANQGSEA. The CDR3 DNA is TGCAGCGTTCTACAGGGTCAAAACGGGGCTTTCTTT. Its protein product is CSVLQGQNGAFF.

The rearrangement joins TRBV5-1 to TRBJ2-5, with a weak D call TRBD1 (5 bases). Germline V lookup: CDR1 SGHRS, CDR2 YFSETQ. The CDR3 length is 14 residues. Trimming left V 4 bases short and J 2 bases short, with 12 bases between. The CDR3 protein is CASSPQTEQETQYF. As DNA, the CDR3 is TGCGCCAGCAGCCCCCAGACAGAACAAGAGACCCAGTACTTC.

This chain connects TRBV6-5 to TRBJ2-1, with TRBD1 as a possible D gene (5 bases). Germline V gene data show CDR1 as MNHEY and CDR2 as SVGAGI. Trimming removed 6 bases from V and 5 bases from J, with 17 bases in between. The CDR3 spans 15 residues. The CDR3 DNA is TGTGCCAGCAGCGCGACAGTTTTAGGGGACAATGAGCAGTTCTTC. It encodes CASSATVLGDNEQFF.

The CDR3 sequence: CASTGREQFF. In DNA, the CDR3 is TGTGCCAGCACGGGGAGGGAGCAGTTCTTC. The chain recombines TRBV2 with TRBJ2-1, with D possibly matching TRBD2 (6 bases). This CDR3 has 10 amino acids. In germline, CDR1 is SNHLY, CDR2 FYNNEI. Trimming pared 7 bases from V and 10 bases from J, leaving 8 bases between.

This chain uses TRBV5-1 with TRBJ1-1; D is undetermined. Trimming took off 5 bases at V and 1 base at J, with 9 bases between the two ends. The CDR3 is 13 amino acids. Germline-derived CDR1 and CDR2 are SGHRS and YFSETQ. The CDR3 DNA reads as TGCGCCAGCAGTCCCGCGGGGAACACTGAAGCTTTCTTT. It specifies CASSPAGNTEAFF.

The gene calls are TRBV5-4 and TRBJ1-2, with TRBD1 as a possible D gene (6 bases). CDR1 SGHNT and CDR2 YYREEE come from the germline V gene (reference sequence). V was pared by 3 bases and J by 4 bases, with 16 bases between. This CDR3 contains 15 residues. CDR3 residues: CASSSWGGGSYGYTF. The CDR3 DNA reads TGTGCCAGCAGCTCCTGGGGTGGGGGCAGCTATGGCTACACCTTC.

The chain employs TRBV7-2 and TRBJ2-1, with 8 bases identical to TRBD1. This CDR3 is built from 11 residues. Looked up from germline, CDR1 is SGHTA and CDR2 is FQGNSA. J lost 15 bases, V lost 5 bases, and 6 bases had no gene match. CDR3: CASSPDRGWFF. The CDR3 DNA follows: TGTGCCAGCAGCCCCGACAGGGGTTGGTTCTTC.

This CDR3 reads CASSQGQGPNEQYF. Here the CDR3 DNA reads TGCGCCAGCAGCCAGGGACAGGGCCCCAACGAGCAGTACTTC. This chain connects TRBV4-1 to TRBJ2-7, with 9 bases matching TRBD1. Germline loops: CDR1 MGHRA, CDR2 YSYEKL. Losses at the gene ends were 3 bases for V and 5 bases for J; bases not matched to a gene: 5. CDR3 length equals 14 residues.

This rearrangement joins TRBV7-9 to TRBJ1-2; no reliable D call. Trimming cost V 5 bases and J 6 bases, with 16 bases left between them. Germline lookup yields CDR1 SEHNR and CDR2 FQNEAQ (reference sequence). The CDR3 runs 14 residues. CDR3 nucleotide sequence: TGTGCCAGCAGCAGCCAAGCACCTGCACATGGCTACACCTTC. This gives the protein CASSSQAPAHGYTF.